This entry features one TCR beta chain sequence. Profiled with immunoSEQ multiplex PCR; TCRdb holds only in-frame clones, not every one. The data show a few hundred thousand clones, roughly 91% seen once. CDR1 and CDR2 (germline): MNHEY, SVGAGI. CDR3 size: 14 residues. The V end lost 0 bases, the J end lost 4 bases, and 6 bases lay between the germline ends. This sample is part of a study of blood T cell repertoires in COVID-19. This rearrangement joins TRBV6-5 to TRBJ2-2; perhaps TRBD1 as D (5 bases). This TCR derives from a woman aged 25 to 39 who had recovered from COVID-19. Sequencing was carried out using PBMCs or T cells enriched from blood (not recorded which). The CDR3 bases are TGTGCCAGCAGTTACTCGCAGGGCACCGGGGAGCTGTTTTTT. Translation: CASSYSQGTGELFF.